The clone carrying this T cell receptor (beta chain) was recorded a few times. The CDR3 is made up of 12 amino acids. Germline CDR1 is SQVTM and CDR2 is ANQGSEA. Trimming stripped 3 bases from V and 8 bases from J, with 11 bases between. This sample is drawn from a study of identical twins. TCRdb independently ran MiXCR on the 5' RACE reads; one entry per CDR3 protein. The repertoire holds roughly 200,000 distinct CDR3 sequences, with roughly 15% as singletons. In every case, the donor was a healthy Caucasian. A further study also used this sample, focusing on T cells expressing NK-cell markers.

This sequence originates from a woman aged 18-35 years in good health. The V call is TRBV29-1, the J call TRBJ2-1, with D uncertain. Sequencing was carried out using CD8+ T cells sorted from blood. The CDR3 DNA follows: TGCAGCGTTGAGGGCGTCCGCTATGAGCAGTTCTTC. Translation: CSVEGVRYEQFF.